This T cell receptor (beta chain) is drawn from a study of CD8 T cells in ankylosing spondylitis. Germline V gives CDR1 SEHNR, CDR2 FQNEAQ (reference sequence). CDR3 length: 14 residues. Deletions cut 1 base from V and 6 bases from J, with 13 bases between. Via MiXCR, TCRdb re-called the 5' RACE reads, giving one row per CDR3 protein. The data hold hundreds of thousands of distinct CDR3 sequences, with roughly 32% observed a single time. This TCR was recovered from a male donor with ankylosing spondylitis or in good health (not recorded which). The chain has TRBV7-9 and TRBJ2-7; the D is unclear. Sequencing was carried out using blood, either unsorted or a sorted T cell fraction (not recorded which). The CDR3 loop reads CASSLVLSPGEQYF. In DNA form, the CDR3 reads TGTGCCAGCAGCTTAGTTTTATCCCCCGGCGAGCAGTACTTC.